The sequence of this T cell receptor beta chain was determined in a study of blood T cell repertoires in COVID-19. As originally analysed: Researchers report that nucleated cell counts were estimated from reference gene primer amplification. TCRdb's copy holds only in-frame clones and misses some; the assay was immunoSEQ multiplex PCR. For V, J and clone size, that table is used; D and trimming come from the DNA. The sample holds 150,000 to 200,000 clones; 86% are singletons and the top ten take about 7%. V lost 4 bases to trimming and J lost 6 bases; unmatched junction nucleotides: 9. The germline CDR1 and CDR2 sequences are LNHDA and SQIVND (reference sequence). The CDR3 consists of 14 residues.

The chain combines TRBV19 with TRBJ2-7, with 7 nucleotides matching TRBD2. Sequenced material: peripheral blood. The origin of this receptor is a man between 45 and 60 years old with active or convalescent COVID-19. In nucleotides, the CDR3 is TGTGCCAGTAGTAAGCGGGATAGTTATACCGAGCAGTACTTC. Its protein is CASSKRDSYTEQYF.